The clone carrying this T cell receptor beta chain was found a few times. Antigen unknown. These data originate in a study of blood T cells in healthy people across ages. The extraction recovered at least 5 micrograms of total RNA per sample. A second PCR of about 7 to 12 cycles used a sample-barcoded 5' primer and a J-beta primer mix. The authors tagged each cDNA molecule using a template-switch adaptor with 12 random nucleotides. TCRdb re-derived calls from the 5' RACE reads in MiXCR, one entry per CDR3 protein. The table has around 400,000 distinct CDR3 sequences, approximately 51% seen once. The CDR3 consists of 17 residues. Germline V lookup: CDR1 SGHRS, CDR2 YFSETQ. The ends lost 4 bases at V and 1 base at J; junction bases unmatched: 9. Study conclusions and caveats: The fall in TCR beta diversity per million T cells was roughly linear with age. Whereas aged donors had fewer naive CD4+ cells, long-lived donors had more of them and higher diversity.

The receptor was isolated from a man between 60 and 75 years old in good health. The J gene is TRBJ2-7, the V gene TRBV5-1; 12 nucleotides agree with TRBD2. The specimen was blood. In nucleotides, the CDR3 is TGCGCCAGCAGCCCCGCTAGCGGGAGGGCCACATCCTACGAGCAGTACTTC. This translates into CASSPASGRATSYEQYF.